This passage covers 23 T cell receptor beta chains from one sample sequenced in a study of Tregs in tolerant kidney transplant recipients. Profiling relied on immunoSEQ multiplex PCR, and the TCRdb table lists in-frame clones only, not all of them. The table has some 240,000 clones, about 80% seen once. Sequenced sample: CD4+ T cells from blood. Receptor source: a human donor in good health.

The CDR3 coding sequence is TGTGCCAGCAGCTTCACCTATATAAAGCCGGGAGCGAACACCGGGGAGCTGTTTTTT. The encoded protein is CASSFTYIKPGANTGELFF. The chain combines TRBV7-6 with TRBJ2-2; D may be TRBD2 (6 bases). CDR3 length equals 19 residues. Trimming removed 3 bases at V and 0 bases at J, with 20 bases between. Germline CDR1 is SGHVS and CDR2 is FNYEAQ.

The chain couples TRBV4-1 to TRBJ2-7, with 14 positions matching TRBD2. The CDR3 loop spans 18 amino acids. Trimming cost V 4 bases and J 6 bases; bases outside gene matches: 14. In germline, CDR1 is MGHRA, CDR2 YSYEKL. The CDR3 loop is CASSLKSPPGTSGSEQYF. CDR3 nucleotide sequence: TGCGCCAGCAGCCTCAAGTCTCCCCCTGGGACTAGCGGGAGCGAGCAGTACTTC.

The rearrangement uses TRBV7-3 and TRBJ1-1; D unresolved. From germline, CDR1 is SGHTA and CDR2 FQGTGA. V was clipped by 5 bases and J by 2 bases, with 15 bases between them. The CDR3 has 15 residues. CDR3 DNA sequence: TGTGCCAGCAGCCCCGGACGGTACATTAACACTGAAGCTTTCTTT. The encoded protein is CASSPGRYINTEAFF. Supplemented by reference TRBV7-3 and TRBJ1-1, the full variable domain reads GAGVSQTPSNKVTEKGKYVELRCDPISGHTALYWYRQSLGQGPEFLIYFQGTGAADDSGLPNDRFFAVRPEGSVSTLKIQRTERGDSAVYLCASSPGRYINTEAFFGQGTRLTVV.

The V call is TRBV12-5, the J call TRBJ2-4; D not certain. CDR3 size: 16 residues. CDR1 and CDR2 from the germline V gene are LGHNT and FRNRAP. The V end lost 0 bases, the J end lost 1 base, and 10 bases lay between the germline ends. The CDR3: CASGLVSGGAKNIQYF. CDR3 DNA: TGTGCTAGTGGTTTGGTATCGGGTGGGGCCAAAAACATTCAGTACTTC.

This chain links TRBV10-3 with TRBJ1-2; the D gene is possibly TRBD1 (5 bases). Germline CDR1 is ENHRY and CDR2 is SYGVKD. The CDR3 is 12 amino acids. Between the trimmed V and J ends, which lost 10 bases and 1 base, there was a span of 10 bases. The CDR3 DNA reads TGTGCCACCCTGGGGGGTAACTATGGCTACACCTTC. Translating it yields CATLGGNYGYTF.

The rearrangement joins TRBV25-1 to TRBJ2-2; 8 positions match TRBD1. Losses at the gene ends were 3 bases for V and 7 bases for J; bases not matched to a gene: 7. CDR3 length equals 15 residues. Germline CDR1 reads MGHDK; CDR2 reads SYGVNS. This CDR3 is CASSDQGARSGELFF. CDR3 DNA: TGTGCCAGCAGTGACCAGGGGGCCCGTAGCGGGGAGCTGTTTTTT.

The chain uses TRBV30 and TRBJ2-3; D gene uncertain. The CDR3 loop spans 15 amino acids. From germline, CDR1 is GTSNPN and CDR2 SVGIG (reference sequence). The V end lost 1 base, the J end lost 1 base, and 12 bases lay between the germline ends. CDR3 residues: CAWSAGTLGTDTQYF. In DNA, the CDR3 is TGTGCCTGGAGTGCCGGAACGTTGGGCACAGATACGCAGTATTTT.

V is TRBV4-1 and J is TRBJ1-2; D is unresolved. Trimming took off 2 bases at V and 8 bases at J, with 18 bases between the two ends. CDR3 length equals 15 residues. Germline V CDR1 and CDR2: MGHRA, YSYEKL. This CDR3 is CASSQPAADGRGYTF. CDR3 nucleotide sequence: TGCGCCAGCAGCCAACCCGCTGCGGATGGACGGGGCTACACCTTC.

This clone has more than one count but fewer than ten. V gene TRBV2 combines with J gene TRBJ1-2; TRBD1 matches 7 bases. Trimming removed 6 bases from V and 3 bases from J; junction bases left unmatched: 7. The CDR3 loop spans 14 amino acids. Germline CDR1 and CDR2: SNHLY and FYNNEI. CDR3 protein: CASSGDRYDYGYTF. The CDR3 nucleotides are TGTGCCAGCAGCGGGGACAGATACGACTATGGCTACACCTTC.

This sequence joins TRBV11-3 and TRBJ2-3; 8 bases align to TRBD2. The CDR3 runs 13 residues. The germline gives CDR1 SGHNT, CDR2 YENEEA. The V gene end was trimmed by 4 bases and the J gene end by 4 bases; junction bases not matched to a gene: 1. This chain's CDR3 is CASSSLAADTQYF. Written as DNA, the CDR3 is TGTGCCAGCAGCTCACTAGCGGCAGATACGCAGTATTTT.

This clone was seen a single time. The CDR3 DNA is TGTGCCAGCAGCTTTGAAGGGACAGGGCAATACGAGCAGTACTTC. This sequence encodes CASSFEGTGQYEQYF. This chain joins TRBV5-4 and TRBJ2-7; 9 bases fit TRBD1. V dropped 2 bases and J dropped 4; count of bases not matched to a gene: 7. The length of the CDR3 is 15 residues. Germline values: CDR1 SGHNT, CDR2 YYREEE (reference sequence).

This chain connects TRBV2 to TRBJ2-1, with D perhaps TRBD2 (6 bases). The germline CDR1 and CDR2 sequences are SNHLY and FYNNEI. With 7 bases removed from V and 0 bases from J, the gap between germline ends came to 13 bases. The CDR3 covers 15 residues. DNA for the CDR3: TGTGCCAGCATCCAAAGCGGGTACTCCTACAATGAGCAGTTCTTC. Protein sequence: CASIQSGYSYNEQFF. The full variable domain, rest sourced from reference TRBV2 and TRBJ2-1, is EPEVTQTPSHQVTQMGQEVILRCVPISNHLYFYWYRQILGQKVEFLVSFYNNEISEKSEIFDDQFSVERPDGSNFTLKIRSTKLEDSAMYFCASIQSGYSYNEQFFGPGTRLTVL.

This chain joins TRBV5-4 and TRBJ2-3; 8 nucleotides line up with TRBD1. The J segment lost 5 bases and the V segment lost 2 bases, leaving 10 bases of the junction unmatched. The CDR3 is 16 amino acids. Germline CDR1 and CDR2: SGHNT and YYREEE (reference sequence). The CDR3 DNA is TGTGCCAGCAGCTTTTTGATGACAGGGGAAAGAGATACGCAGTATTTT. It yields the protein CASSFLMTGERDTQYF. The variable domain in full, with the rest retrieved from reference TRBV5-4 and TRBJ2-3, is ETGVTQSPTHLIKTRGQQVTLRCSSQSGHNTVSWYQQALGQGPQFIFQYYREEENGRGNFPPRFSGLQFPNYSSELNVNALELDDSALYLCASSFLMTGERDTQYFGPGTRLTVL.

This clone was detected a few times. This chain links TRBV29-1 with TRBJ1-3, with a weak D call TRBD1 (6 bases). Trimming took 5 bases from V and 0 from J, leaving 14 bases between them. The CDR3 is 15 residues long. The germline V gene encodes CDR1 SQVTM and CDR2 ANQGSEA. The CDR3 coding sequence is TGCAGCGTTTGGGGGGCCGGGACCTCTGGAAACACCATATATTTT. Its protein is CSVWGAGTSGNTIYF. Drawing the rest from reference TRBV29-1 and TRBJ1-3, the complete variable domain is SAVISQKPSRDICQRGTSLTIQCQVDSQVTMMFWYRQQPGQSLTLIATANQGSEATYESGFVIDKFPISRPNLTFSTLTVSNMSPEDSSIYLCSVWGAGTSGNTIYFGEGSWLTVV.

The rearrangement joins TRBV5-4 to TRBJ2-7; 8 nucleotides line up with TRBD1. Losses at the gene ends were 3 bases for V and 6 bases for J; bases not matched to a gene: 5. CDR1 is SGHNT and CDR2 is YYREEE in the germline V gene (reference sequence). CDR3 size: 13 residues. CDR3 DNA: TGTGCCAGCAGCTCGGACAGGGAAGGCGAGCAGTACTTC. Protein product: CASSSDREGEQYF.

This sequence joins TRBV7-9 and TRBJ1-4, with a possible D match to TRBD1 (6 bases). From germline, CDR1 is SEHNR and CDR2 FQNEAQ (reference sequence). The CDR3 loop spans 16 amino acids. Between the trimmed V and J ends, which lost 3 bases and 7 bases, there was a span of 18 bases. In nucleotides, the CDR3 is TGTGCCAGCAGCTTGAGGCGGGGGGCGCGAGGTGAAAAACTGTTTTTT. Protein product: CASSLRRGARGEKLFF.

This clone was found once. CDR3 sequence (DNA): TGTGCCAGCAGCCCCCAGGGGAGCACTGAAGCTTTCTTT. This encodes CASSPQGSTEAFF. The chain recombines TRBV7-9 with TRBJ1-1, with D maybe TRBD1 (6 bases). CDR3 length equals 13 residues. Between the trimmed V and J ends, which lost 5 bases and 4 bases, there was a span of 11 bases. CDR1 and CDR2 from the germline V gene are SEHNR and FQNEAQ (reference sequence). The full variable domain, in which reference TRBV7-9 and TRBJ1-1 provide the parts outside the CDR3, is DTGVSQNPRHKITKRGQNVTFRCDPISEHNRLYWYRQTLGQGPEFLTYFQNEAQLEKSRLLSDRFSAERPKGSFSTLEIQRTEQGDSAMYLCASSPQGSTEAFFGQGTRLTVV.

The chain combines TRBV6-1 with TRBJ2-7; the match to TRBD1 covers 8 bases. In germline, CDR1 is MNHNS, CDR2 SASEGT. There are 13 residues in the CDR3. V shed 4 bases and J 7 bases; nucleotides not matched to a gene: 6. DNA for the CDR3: TGTGCCAGCAGTGCCCGGACAGGGTTTGAGCAGTACTTC. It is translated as CASSARTGFEQYF.

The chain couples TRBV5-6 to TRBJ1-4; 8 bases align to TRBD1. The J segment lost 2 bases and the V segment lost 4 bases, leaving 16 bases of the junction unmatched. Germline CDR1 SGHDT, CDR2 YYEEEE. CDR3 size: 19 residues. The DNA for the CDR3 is TGTGCCAGCAGCCACCGAAGTTGGGCAGGGGGCGCGACTAATGAAAAACTGTTTTTT. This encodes CASSHRSWAGGATNEKLFF. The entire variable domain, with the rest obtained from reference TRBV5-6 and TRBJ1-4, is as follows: DAGVTQSPTHLIKTRGQQVTLRCSPKSGHDTVSWYQQALGQGPQFIFQYYEEEERQRGNFPDRFSGHQFPNYSSELNVNALLLGDSALYLCASSHRSWAGGATNEKLFFGSGTQLSVL.

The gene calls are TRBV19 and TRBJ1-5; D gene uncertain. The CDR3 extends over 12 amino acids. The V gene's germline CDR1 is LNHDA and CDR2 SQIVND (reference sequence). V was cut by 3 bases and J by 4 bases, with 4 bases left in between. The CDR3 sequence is CASSMGNQPQHF. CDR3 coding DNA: TGTGCCAGTAGTATGGGTAATCAGCCCCAGCATTTT.

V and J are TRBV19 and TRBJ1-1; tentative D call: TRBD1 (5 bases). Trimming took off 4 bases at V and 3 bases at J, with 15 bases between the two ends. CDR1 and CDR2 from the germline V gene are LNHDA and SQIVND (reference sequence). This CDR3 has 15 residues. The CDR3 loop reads CASSKRGVADTEAFF. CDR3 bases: TGTGCCAGTAGTAAAAGGGGCGTCGCGGACACTGAAGCTTTCTTT.

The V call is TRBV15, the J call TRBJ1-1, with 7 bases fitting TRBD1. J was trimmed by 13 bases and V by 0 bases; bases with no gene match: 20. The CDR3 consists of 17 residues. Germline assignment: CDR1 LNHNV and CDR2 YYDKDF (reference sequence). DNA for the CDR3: TGTGCCACCAGCAGAGATCGGGTTAGTAAGACAGGGACTGACATTTTCTTT. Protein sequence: CATSRDRVSKTGTDIFF.

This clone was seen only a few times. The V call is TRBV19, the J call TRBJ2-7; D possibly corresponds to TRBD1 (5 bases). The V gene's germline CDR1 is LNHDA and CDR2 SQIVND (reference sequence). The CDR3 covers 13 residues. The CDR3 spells CVTVRQFSYEQYF. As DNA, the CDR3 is TGTGTTACGGTTCGACAGTTCTCCTACGAGCAGTACTTC.